Shown below are 21 T cell receptor beta chains from a single sample sequenced in a study of T-cell memory formation after mild COVID-19. TCRdb recomputed calls from the 5' RACE reads with MiXCR, one row per CDR3 protein. The sample shows about 430,000 distinct CDR3 sequences, over 15% of them seen only once. Sequencing was carried out using PBMCs or a T cell subset sorted from them (not recorded which). These receptors all stem from a man younger than 30 who had mild COVID-19 (a few samples of this study predate the infection). Cell type and time point are not known.

The gene calls are TRBV15 and TRBJ2-3; no firm D call. Trimming removed 0 bases from V and 5 bases from J, with 12 bases in between. Germline-derived CDR1 and CDR2 are LNHNV and YYDKDF (reference sequence). The CDR3 length is 15 residues. CDR3 bases: TGTGCCACCAGCAGAGATAGAGTCGGTGGAGATACGCAGTATTTT. As protein: CATSRDRVGGDTQYF.

The chain combines TRBV29-1 with TRBJ1-2; 9 bases are a match to TRBD1. CDR1 is SQVTM and CDR2 is ANQGSEA in the germline V gene. V gave up 0 bases and J gave up 4 bases; unmatched junction bases: 6. The CDR3 is 15 residues long. The CDR3 region is CSVEDRDRALYGYTF. CDR3 bases: TGCAGCGTTGAAGATCGGGACAGGGCGCTCTATGGCTACACCTTC.

This clonotype was counted a few times. The chain is built from TRBV20-1 and TRBJ2-5; D is unresolved. Germline V CDR1 and CDR2: DFQATT, SNEGSKA (reference sequence). V was pared by 2 bases and J by 5 bases, with 15 bases between. The CDR3 contains 14 residues. The CDR3 is CSARPLHLPETQYF. The CDR3 coding sequence is TGCAGTGCTAGACCGCTCCACCTACCTGAGACCCAGTACTTC.

This clonotype was observed a handful of times. This chain uses TRBV20-1 with TRBJ2-2; D is possibly TRBD2 (6 bases). Trimming removed 0 bases from V and 6 bases from J, with 11 bases in between. The CDR3 length is 14 residues. From germline, CDR1 is DFQATT and CDR2 SNEGSKA (reference sequence). The CDR3 DNA sequence: TGCAGTGCTAGAGATCCGAGGGACTCCGGGGAGCTGTTTTTT. Translated, it gives CSARDPRDSGELFF.

This clonotype was counted a few times. V usage is TRBV28 and J usage is TRBJ2-3, with TRBD1 matching 9 bases. From germline, CDR1 is MDHEN and CDR2 SYDVKM. CDR3 size: 17 residues. The V segment lost 6 bases and the J segment 5 bases; nucleotides outside the gene matches: 15. In nucleotides, the CDR3 is TGTGCCAGCAGACCGACCGCCGGGACAGGGCCTTTAGATACGCAGTATTTT. Its protein is CASRPTAGTGPLDTQYF.

This clonotype was detected only a few times. V is TRBV5-5 and J is TRBJ2-5; a weak D match, TRBD1 (5 bases). The length of the CDR3 is 17 residues. Per the germline V gene, CDR1 is SGHKS and CDR2 is YYEKEE (reference sequence). Deletions cut 1 base from V and 5 bases from J, with 21 bases between. DNA of the CDR3: TGTGCCAGCAGCTTGCTGGGGCACGACTTGTTTTCGGAGACCCAGTACTTC. This encodes CASSLLGHDLFSETQYF.

This clonotype occurred a few times. V is TRBV9 and J is TRBJ1-2, with 8 bases identical to TRBD1. Looked up from germline, CDR1 is SGDLS and CDR2 is YYNGEE. J was trimmed by 4 bases and V by 3 bases; bases with no gene match: 11. This CDR3 comprises 16 residues. The CDR3, as DNA: TGTGCCAGCAGCGCGCCCAAGGGACAGGCCAGCTATGGCTACACCTTC. This gives the protein CASSAPKGQASYGYTF.

The rearrangement joins TRBV4-1 to TRBJ2-7, with 7 bases fitting TRBD1. Germline V gene data show CDR1 as MGHRA and CDR2 as YSYEKL. This CDR3 spans 15 amino acids. The V and J ends lost 5 bases and 5 bases, in that order; junction bases with no gene match: 12. Here the CDR3 reads CASSSGGFDRDEQYF. The CDR3 region has the DNA TGCGCCAGCAGCTCCGGCGGATTCGACAGGGACGAGCAGTACTTC.

V is TRBV4-2 and J is TRBJ2-7, with 8 bases identical to TRBD1. The germline CDR1 and CDR2 sequences are LGHNA and YNFKEQ. V shed 3 bases, J shed 5 bases, and the junction held 3 bases outside the gene matches. This CDR3 is 13 amino acids long. The CDR3 spells CASSQGQADEQYF. In nucleotides, the CDR3 is TGTGCCAGCAGCCAGGGACAGGCGGACGAGCAGTACTTC.

The chain is built from TRBV29-1 and TRBJ1-2; maybe TRBD1 (5 bases). Trimming took off 7 bases at V and 7 bases at J, with 13 bases between the two ends. The CDR3 is 11 residues long. Germline CDR1 is SQVTM and CDR2 is ANQGSEA. CDR3 DNA sequence: TGCAGCGCCGCAAGGGGAGCTGGCTACACCTTC. Its protein is CSAARGAGYTF.

This clonotype was counted only a few times. Here the CDR3 reads CASSLEFRAAVSYEQYF. CDR3 nucleotide sequence: TGCGCCAGCAGCTTGGAGTTTCGGGCCGCCGTCTCCTACGAGCAGTACTTC. V usage is TRBV5-1 and J usage is TRBJ2-7, with unresolved D. The CDR3 sequence is 17 residues long. The germline V and J ends were trimmed by 0 bases and 0 bases, with 16 bases remaining between them. Germline loops: CDR1 SGHRS, CDR2 YFSETQ. The entire variable domain, with the rest obtained from reference TRBV5-1 and TRBJ2-7, is as follows: KAGVTQTPRYLIKTRGQQVTLSCSPISGHRSVSWYQQTPGQGLQFLFEYFSETQRNKGNFPGRFSGRQFSNSRSEMNVSTLELGDSALYLCASSLEFRAAVSYEQYFGPGTRLTVT.

This chain links TRBV24-1 with TRBJ1-1, with unresolved D. CDR3 length: 13 residues. CDR1 KGHDR and CDR2 SFDVKD come from the germline V gene. Between the trimmed V and J ends, which lost 4 bases and 1 base, there was a span of 6 bases. The CDR3 reads CATSDVGNTEAFF. The CDR3 coding sequence is TGTGCCACCAGTGACGTCGGGAACACTGAAGCTTTCTTT.

A word on this clonotype: A much larger clone differs from this one at a single base, so this may be a read error. The rearrangement joins TRBV20-1 to TRBJ1-2, with D hard to call. The CDR3 totals 15 residues. CDR1 is DFQATT and CDR2 is SNEGSKA in the germline V gene (reference sequence). The V end lost 0 bases, the J end lost 2 bases, and 13 bases lay between the germline ends. The CDR3 sequence: CSARDSAWWNYGYTF. Here the CDR3 DNA reads TGCAGTGCTAGAGATTCCGCTTGGTGGAACTATGGCTACACCTTC.

This chain uses TRBV9 with TRBJ2-1; no firm D call. Trimming took 5 bases from V and 0 from J, leaving 9 bases between them. This CDR3 contains 14 residues. Germline CDR1 reads SGDLS; CDR2 reads YYNGEE. The CDR3 spells CASRQVSSYNEQFF. CDR3 in DNA: TGTGCCAGCAGGCAGGTTAGCTCCTACAATGAGCAGTTCTTC.

The V call is TRBV7-6, the J call TRBJ2-7, with D tentatively TRBD2 (5 bases). The germline V gene encodes CDR1 SGHVS and CDR2 FNYEAQ. V shed 3 bases and J shed 2 bases, with 8 bases lying between them. CDR3 length: 13 residues. The CDR3 sequence: CASSLQEAYEQYF. In DNA, the CDR3 is TGTGCCAGCAGCTTGCAGGAGGCCTACGAGCAGTACTTC.

The gene calls are TRBV7-6 and TRBJ2-7; D possibly uses TRBD1 or TRBD2 (6 bases each). The germline V gene encodes CDR1 SGHVS and CDR2 FNYEAQ. The CDR3 is 12 amino acids. V was shortened by 3 bases and J by 6 bases, with 9 bases between the two germline ends. The CDR3 region is CASSFEGGEQYV. In nucleotides, the CDR3 is TGTGCCAGCAGCTTTGAGGGGGGCGAGCAGTACGTC.

The V gene is TRBV4-3, the J gene TRBJ2-1, with TRBD1 matching 9 bases. Germline assignment: CDR1 LGHNA and CDR2 YSLEER. Trimming took 2 bases from V and 4 from J; bases not matched to a gene: 15. CDR3 length: 19 amino acids. The CDR3 sequence is CASSQSPIGDRVPYNEQFF. As DNA, the CDR3 is TGCGCCAGCAGCCAATCCCCAATAGGGGACAGGGTGCCTTACAATGAGCAGTTCTTC.

J is TRBJ2-7 and V is TRBV3-1; D might be TRBD1 or TRBD2, each matching 5 bases. With 2 bases removed from V and 3 bases from J, the gap between germline ends came to 17 bases. In germline, CDR1 is LGHDT, CDR2 YNNKEL (reference sequence). CDR3 size: 16 residues. The CDR3 region is CASSQHGTVDGYEQYF. The CDR3 bases are TGTGCCAGCAGCCAACACGGGACGGTGGATGGCTACGAGCAGTACTTC.

This chain connects TRBV12-3 or TRBV12-4 to TRBJ1-6; D gene ambiguous. The CDR3 sequence is 14 residues long. V dropped 4 bases and J dropped 10 bases, with 14 bases sitting between them. CDR3 in amino acids: CASSSGLADSPLHF. The CDR3 region has the DNA TGTGCCAGCAGTTCCGGACTGGCAGACTCACCCCTCCACTTT.

The J gene is TRBJ2-7, the V gene TRBV3-1, with D unclear. V was clipped by 1 base and J by 0 bases, with 7 bases between them. The CDR3 has 14 residues. Germline CDR1 reads LGHDT; CDR2 reads YNNKEL (reference sequence). CDR3 DNA: TGTGCCAGCAGCCAAGGGTGGGACTCCTACGAGCAGTACTTC. Translating it yields CASSQGWDSYEQYF.

This clonotype was recorded a few times. The chain uses TRBV5-1 and TRBJ2-1; TRBD2 is a possible D gene (5 bases). Trimming pared 4 bases from V and 0 bases from J, leaving 11 bases between. The CDR3 is made up of 15 amino acids. Germline V gene sequence: CDR1 SGHRS, CDR2 YFSETQ. As DNA, the CDR3 is TGCGCCAGCAGCAAGGACGCGGGCTCCTACAATGAGCAGTTCTTC. It is translated as CASSKDAGSYNEQFF.